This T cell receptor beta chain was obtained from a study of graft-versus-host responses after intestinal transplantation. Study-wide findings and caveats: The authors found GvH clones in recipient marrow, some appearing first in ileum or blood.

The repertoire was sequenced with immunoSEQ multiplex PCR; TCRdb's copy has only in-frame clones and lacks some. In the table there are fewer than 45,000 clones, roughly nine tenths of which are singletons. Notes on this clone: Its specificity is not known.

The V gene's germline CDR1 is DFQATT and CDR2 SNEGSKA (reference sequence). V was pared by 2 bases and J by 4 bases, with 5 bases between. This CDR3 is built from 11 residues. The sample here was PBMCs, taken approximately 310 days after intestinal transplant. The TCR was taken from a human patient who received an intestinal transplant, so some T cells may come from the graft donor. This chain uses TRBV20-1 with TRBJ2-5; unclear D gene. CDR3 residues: CSARLPETQYF. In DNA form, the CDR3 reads TGCAGTGCTAGATTGCCAGAGACCCAGTACTTC.